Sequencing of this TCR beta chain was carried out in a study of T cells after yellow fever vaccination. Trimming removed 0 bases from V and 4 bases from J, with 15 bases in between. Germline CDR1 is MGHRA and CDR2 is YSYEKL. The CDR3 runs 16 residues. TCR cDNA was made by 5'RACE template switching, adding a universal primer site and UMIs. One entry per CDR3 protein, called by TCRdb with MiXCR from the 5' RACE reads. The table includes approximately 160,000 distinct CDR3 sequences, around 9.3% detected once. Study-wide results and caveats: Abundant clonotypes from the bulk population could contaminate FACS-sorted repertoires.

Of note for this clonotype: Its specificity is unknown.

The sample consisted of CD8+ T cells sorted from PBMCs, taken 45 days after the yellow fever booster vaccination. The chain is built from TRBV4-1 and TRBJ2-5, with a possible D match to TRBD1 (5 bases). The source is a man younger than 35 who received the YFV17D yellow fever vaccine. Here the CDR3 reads CASSQDWQGTRETQYF. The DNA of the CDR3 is TGCGCCAGCAGCCAAGATTGGCAGGGAACGCGAGAGACCCAGTACTTC.